A selection of T cell receptor beta chains follows, all from one sample in a study of T cells in Graves' hyperthyroidism and ophthalmopathy. TCRdb re-derived calls from the multiplex PCR reads in MiXCR, one entry per CDR3 protein. The sample contains approximately 570,000 distinct CDR3 sequences, 15% to 20% of which appear only once. The sample was blood. The receptors shown here come from a man in his forties or fifties with Graves' ophthalmopathy. Both conserved end residues are part of each CDR3. A D gene is named only where the DNA matches it firmly. The size entry is marked missing in some rows and otherwise reads once, few, many or a size class.

TRBV3-1,TRBJ1-3,.,few,TGTGCCAGCAGCCGAACCCTCCTCAGGGGCACTGGAAACACCATATATTTT,CASSRTLLRGTGNTIYF
TRBV28,TRBJ1-2,.,many,TGTGCCGCGACAGGTTCGGGCTATGGCTACACCTTC,CAATGSGYGYTF
TRBV3-1,TRBJ1-5,TRBD1,.,TGTGCCAGCAGTCAGGGGGTTTTGGGCAATCAGCCCCAGCATTTT,CASSQGVLGNQPQHF
TRBV18,TRBJ1-2,TRBD1,many,TGTGCCAGCGAAGGACAGGGGGAATATGGCTACACCTTC,CASEGQGEYGYTF
TRBV12-3/TRBV12-4,TRBJ2-5,TRBD2,once,TGTGCCAGCAGCTCCTCCCTAGCGGGAGCTCAAGAGACCCAGTACTTC,CASSSSLAGAQETQYF
TRBV18,TRBJ2-7,TRBD1,many,TGTGCCAGCTCACCTCCCGGGACAGGCGCCTACGAGCAGTACTTC,CASSPPGTGAYEQYF
TRBV5-1,TRBJ2-3,TRBD2,.,TGCGCCAGCAGCTTGGACGGCGGGGGAACTTCAGATACGCAGTATTTT,CASSLDGGGTSDTQYF
TRBV7-3,TRBJ2-2,.,few,TGTGCCAGCAGGGGCACCTCGAACACCGGGGAGCTGTTTTTT,CASRGTSNTGELFF
TRBV5-4,TRBJ2-5,TRBD1,many,TGTGCCAGCAGCCCTAGTGCCGGGACAGGGGGGTTCGAGACCCAGTACTTC,CASSPSAGTGGFETQYF
TRBV7-8,TRBJ2-1,.,few,TGTGCCAGCAGCTGGGACTTTGGGGAGCAGTTCTTC,CASSWDFGEQFF
TRBV5-1,TRBJ1-1,.,.,TGCGCCAGCACCCCACAGCCAATGAACACTGAAGCTTTCTTT,CASTPQPMNTEAFF
TRBV6-1,TRBJ1-1,.,many,TGTGCCAGCAGTTATGGCGCGGCTGGGCTTAACGCTTTCTTT,CASSYGAAGLNAFF
TRBV10-3,TRBJ2-7,.,few,TGTGCCATCAGAAGGGCAAACGAGCAGTACTTC,CAIRRANEQYF
TRBV2,TRBJ1-2,.,many,TGTGCCAGCAGTGCTGACCCTATTTCCTATGGCTACACCTTC,CASSADPISYGYTF
TRBV5-1,TRBJ1-1,TRBD1,few,TGCGCCAGCAGCTCAGGACAGGGGGCGATGAACACTGAAGCTTTCTTT,CASSSGQGAMNTEAFF
TRBV12-3/TRBV12-4,TRBJ1-1,TRBD1,few,TGTGCCAGCGTTGTACAGGGGCTCGGCGCTACAGCTTTCTTT,CASVVQGLGATAFF
TRBV9,TRBJ2-1,.,few,TGTGCCAGCAGCGTAGGTCGGCAGATGTACAATGAGCAGTTCTTC,CASSVGRQMYNEQFF
TRBV5-6,TRBJ2-6,.,few,TGTGCCAGCAGCCTGTACGCAGCTGGGGCCAACGTCCTGACTTTC,CASSLYAAGANVLTF
TRBV6-1,TRBJ2-7,.,.,TGTGCCAGCACCTCTGGGGGGAGAGGGTACGAGCAGTACTTC,CASTSGGRGYEQYF
TRBV6-1,TRBJ2-5,TRBD2,many,TGTGCCAGCAGACCCGCCCTAGCGGGGGGCAGAATCCAAGAGACCCAGTACTTC,CASRPALAGGRIQETQYF
TRBV7-2,TRBJ1-2,TRBD1,many,TGTGCCAGCAGCACTCCCGGGACAGTATATGGCTACACCTTC,CASSTPGTVYGYTF
TRBV2,TRBJ2-5,TRBD2,.,TGTGCCAGCAGGCGGGAGAGTCAAGAGACCCAGTACTTC,CASRRESQETQYF
TRBV10-3,TRBJ2-1,TRBD1,many,TGTGCCATCAGAGGACAGGGAAACGCCTACAATGAGCAGTTCTTC,CAIRGQGNAYNEQFF
TRBV5-6,TRBJ2-7,TRBD1,many,TGTGCCAGCAGCATAGTAGGGACAGGGGGCTCCCACGAGCAGTACTTC,CASSIVGTGGSHEQYF
TRBV10-3,TRBJ2-2,.,few,TGTGCCATCAGTGAGTCGAGGACCGGGGAGCTGTTTTTT,CAISESRTGELFF
TRBV7-9,TRBJ2-3,TRBD1,many,TGTGCCAGCAGCTTATGGACAGGGCAGCGGGATACGCAGTATTTT,CASSLWTGQRDTQYF
TRBV11-2,TRBJ2-7,TRBD2,.,TGTGCCAGCGTCTCTGGGACTAGCGGGTTCTACGAGCAGTACTTC,CASVSGTSGFYEQYF